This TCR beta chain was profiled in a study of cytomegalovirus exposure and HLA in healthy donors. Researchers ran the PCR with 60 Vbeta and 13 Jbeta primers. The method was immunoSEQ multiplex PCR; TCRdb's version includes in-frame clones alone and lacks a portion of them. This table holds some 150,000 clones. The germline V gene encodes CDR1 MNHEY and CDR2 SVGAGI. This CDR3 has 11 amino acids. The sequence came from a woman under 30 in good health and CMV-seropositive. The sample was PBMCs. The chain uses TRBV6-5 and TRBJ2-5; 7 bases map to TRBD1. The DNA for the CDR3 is TGTGCTACAGGGGCTGGCGAGACCCAGTACTTC. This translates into CATGAGETQYF.